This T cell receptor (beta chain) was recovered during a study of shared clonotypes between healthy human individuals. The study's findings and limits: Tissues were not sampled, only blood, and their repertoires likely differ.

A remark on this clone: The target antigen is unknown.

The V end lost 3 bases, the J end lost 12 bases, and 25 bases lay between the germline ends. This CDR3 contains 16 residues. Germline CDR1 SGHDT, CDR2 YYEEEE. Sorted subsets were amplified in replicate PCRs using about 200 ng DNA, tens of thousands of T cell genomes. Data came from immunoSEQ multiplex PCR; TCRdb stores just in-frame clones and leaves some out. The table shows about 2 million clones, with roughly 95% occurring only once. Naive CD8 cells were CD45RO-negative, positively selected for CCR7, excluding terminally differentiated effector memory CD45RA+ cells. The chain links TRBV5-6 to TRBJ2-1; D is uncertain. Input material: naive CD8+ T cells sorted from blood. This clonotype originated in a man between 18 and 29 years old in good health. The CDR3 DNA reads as TGTGCCAGCAGCTCCGATGGTATTACCCAAACCCCAGGGCAGTTCTTC. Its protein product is CASSSDGITQTPGQFF.